Listed below are T cell receptor beta chains from one sample, sequenced in a study of cytomegalovirus exposure and HLA in healthy donors. Generated by immunoSEQ multiplex PCR, the TCRdb table keeps only in-frame clones and is missing some. The table has 150,000 to 200,000 clones, around 80% seen once; the top ten hold roughly 2%. The sample was PBMCs. These receptors were collected from a man aged 25-45 years in good health and CMV-seronegative. Each CDR3 is given with its conserved first and last residue. The D gene is left open where the match is weak. Expanded clones get a size class; other rows say once, few or many, or leave the size out.

j_gene	abundance	v_gene	d_gene	CDR3nt	CDR3aa
TRBJ2-1	.	TRBV7-3	TRBD2	TGTGCCAGCAGCTCTTACGGGACTAGCGTTAGTGAGCAGTTCTTC	CASSSYGTSVSEQFF
TRBJ1-2	.	TRBV28	TRBD1	TGTGCCAGCAGTCCCTTGGACAGGGATATTTATGGCTACACCTTC	CASSPLDRDIYGYTF
TRBJ1-5	.	TRBV19	.	TGTGCCAGTAGTAACTGGGATGGGGCCAATCAGCCCCAGCATTTT	CASSNWDGANQPQHF
TRBJ2-2	.	TRBV11-3	TRBD1	TGTGCCAGCAGCTTAGGGCGACAGGGGGCTATGCAGTACGGGGAGCTGTTTTTT	CASSLGRQGAMQYGELFF
TRBJ2-7	.	TRBV28	.	TGTGCCAGCAGTCTCGGGGGGCAGGCCTACGAGCAGTACTTC	CASSLGGQAYEQYF
TRBJ1-1	.	TRBV11-1	.	TGTGCCAGCAGCTTAGTCTCAGGGAACACTGAAGCTTTCTTT	CASSLVSGNTEAFF
TRBJ1-1	.	TRBV5-6	.	TGTGCCAGCAGCTTGGTTCGCGGGACTGAAGCTTTCTTT	CASSLVRGTEAFF
TRBJ1-4	few	TRBV7-9	TRBD1	TGTGCCAGCAGCCGTGGGGGGGGACAGGGACATAATGAAAAACTGTTTTTT	CASSRGGGQGHNEKLFF
TRBJ2-7	.	TRBV10-3	.	TGTGCCATCAGTGAGCTACCCCCCTCCTACGAGCAGTACTTC	CAISELPPSYEQYF
TRBJ2-5	.	TRBV18	TRBD2	TGTGCCAGCTCACCACAAGGACTAGCGGGAGGCCCAAGAGAGACCCAGTACTTC	CASSPQGLAGGPRETQYF
TRBJ2-1	.	TRBV10-3	.	TGTGCCATCAGTGATTTCGCTAAAAGCTCCTACAATGAGCAGTTCTTC	CAISDFAKSSYNEQFF
TRBJ2-7	.	TRBV7-3	TRBD1	TGTGCCAGCAGCTTAGAAGGGACAGGGATATACGAGCAGTACTTC	CASSLEGTGIYEQYF
TRBJ2-3	.	TRBV7-9	TRBD2	TGTGCCAGCAGCCCCGGACTAGCGGAAAGCACAGATACGCAGTATTTT	CASSPGLAESTDTQYF
TRBJ2-1	.	TRBV5-4	.	TGTGCCAGCAGCTCGACAGAAGGCCAGCAGTTCTTC	CASSSTEGQQFF
TRBJ2-7	.	TRBV7-9	.	TGTGCCAGCAGCTTAGGGCAACCCGAGCAGTACTTC	CASSLGQPEQYF
TRBJ2-7	.	TRBV5-8	TRBD2	TGTGCCAGCAGCCGGCGGGAGGGCACCTACGAGCAGTACTTC	CASSRREGTYEQYF
TRBJ1-3	.	TRBV10-3	TRBD1	TGTGCCATCAGAAGACAGGGGGCGCAAGGAAACACCATATATTTT	CAIRRQGAQGNTIYF
TRBJ2-2	.	TRBV5-1	TRBD2	TGCGCCAGCCGAAAGGGGCGGGAGGCGAACACCGGGGAGCTGTTTTTT	CASRKGREANTGELFF
TRBJ1-4	.	TRBV6-1	TRBD1	TGTGCCAGCAGGGGGACAGTAGTTAATGAAAAACTGTTTTTT	CASRGTVVNEKLFF
TRBJ2-1	.	TRBV29-1	.	TGCAGCGTTGTGGTGGCAGGGATGGTTCGCAATGAGCAGTTCTTC	CSVVVAGMVRNEQFF
TRBJ2-7	few	TRBV11-3	TRBD2	TGTGCCAGCAGCTTAGGAGGGAGCGGGAGGGGGTACGAGCAGTACTTC	CASSLGGSGRGYEQYF
TRBJ1-4	.	TRBV7-4	.	TGTGCCAGCAGCAGCGCCCCCCGACCTAATGAAAAACTGTTTTTT	CASSSAPRPNEKLFF
TRBJ2-7	.	TRBV18	.	TGTGCCAGCTCACCCACGACAGGCCAGACCTACGAGCAGTACTTC	CASSPTTGQTYEQYF
TRBJ2-1	.	TRBV7-9	TRBD2	TGTGCCAGCAGCTTAGCCCCTGGTAGCGGGAGTGCTCTTCGGGAGCAGTTCTTC	CASSLAPGSGSALREQFF
TRBJ2-7	.	TRBV29-1	TRBD1	TGCAGCGCCGGACGTGGGACAGGGCACGAGCAGTACTTC	CSAGRGTGHEQYF
TRBJ1-2	.	TRBV29-1	.	TGCAGCGTCCACAAGTGGGGCCTAAGGAACTATGGCTACACCTTC	CSVHKWGLRNYGYTF
TRBJ1-1	.	TRBV6-1	.	TGTGCCAGCAGTGAAGTCCCGGCCGAAACCGGGGCTTTCTTT	CASSEVPAETGAFF
TRBJ2-1	.	TRBV27	.	TGTGCCAGCAGTAGCGGGCTAGGCGATGAGCAGTTCTTC	CASSSGLGDEQFF
TRBJ1-5	many	TRBV6-1	.	TGTGCCAGCAGTACCGGGCCGGAGGGTCAGCCCCAGCATTTT	CASSTGPEGQPQHF
TRBJ2-5	.	TRBV5-1	TRBD2	TGCGCCAGCAGTCTGGGACTAGCCGAGACCCAGTACTTC	CASSLGLAETQYF
TRBJ1-1	.	TRBV30	.	TGTGCCTGGACTCGTGGGCAATCCACTGAAGCTTTCTTT	CAWTRGQSTEAFF
TRBJ2-1	.	TRBV25-1	TRBD2	TGTGCCAGCAGCACCGGGACTAATAATCGCAATGAGCAGTTCTTC	CASSTGTNNRNEQFF
TRBJ2-2	.	TRBV7-3	TRBD2	TGTGCCAGCAGCATACATAGCGGGACGAACACCGGGGAGCTGTTTTTT	CASSIHSGTNTGELFF
TRBJ1-1	.	TRBV5-1	.	TGCGCCAGCACCCTGGCTGGGGGCTCTGGCGCTGAAGCTTTCTTT	CASTLAGGSGAEAFF
TRBJ1-2	few	TRBV5-4	TRBD1	TGTGCCAGCAGCCCGTCCGGGACAGGGGGCTTTGGCTACACCTTC	CASSPSGTGGFGYTF
TRBJ2-3	.	TRBV6-5	.	TGTGCCAGCTCTGGCCTGCCAGATACGCAGTATTTT	CASSGLPDTQYF
TRBJ1-5	.	TRBV27	.	TGTGCCAGCAGCCTGGGGGGGGCCGATCAGCCCCAGCATTTT	CASSLGGADQPQHF
TRBJ2-7	.	TRBV19	.	TGTGCCAGTATGAAGGGGGACGAGCAGTACTTC	CASMKGDEQYF
TRBJ1-5	.	TRBV10-3	TRBD1	TGTGCCATCAGTGAGTCCCGGGACAGGGGGCTGGCTCAGCCCCAGCATTTT	CAISESRDRGLAQPQHF
TRBJ1-5	.	TRBV15	.	TGTGCCACTGGAGAGGGAATAAGCAATCAGCCCCAGCATTTT	CATGEGISNQPQHF
TRBJ2-5	.	TRBV5-1	TRBD1	TGCGCCAGCAGCCCGGGACAGGGCCTCCAAGAGACCCAGTACTTC	CASSPGQGLQETQYF
TRBJ2-7	.	TRBV5-1	TRBD1	TGCGCCAGCAGACCGGGACAGAATCTCTACGAGCAGTACTTC	CASRPGQNLYEQYF
TRBJ2-1	.	TRBV19	.	TGTGCCAGTAGTATCCTGATAGCGAACAATGAGCAGTTCTTC	CASSILIANNEQFF